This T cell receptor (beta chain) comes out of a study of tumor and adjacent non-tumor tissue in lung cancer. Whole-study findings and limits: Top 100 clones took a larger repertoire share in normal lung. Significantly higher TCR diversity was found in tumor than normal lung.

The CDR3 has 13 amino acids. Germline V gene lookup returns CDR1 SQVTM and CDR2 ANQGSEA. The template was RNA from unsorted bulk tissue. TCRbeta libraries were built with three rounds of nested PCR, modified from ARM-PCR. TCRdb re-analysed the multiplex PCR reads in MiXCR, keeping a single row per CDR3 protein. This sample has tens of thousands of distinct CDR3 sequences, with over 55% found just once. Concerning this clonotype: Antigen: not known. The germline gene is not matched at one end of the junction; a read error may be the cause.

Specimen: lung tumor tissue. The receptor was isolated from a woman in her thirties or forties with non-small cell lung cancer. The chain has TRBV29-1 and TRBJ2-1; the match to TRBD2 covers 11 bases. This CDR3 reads CSGLRLAGNEQFF. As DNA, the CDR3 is TGTAGCGGCCTTAGACTAGCGGGAAATGAGCAGTTCTTC.